These T cell receptor beta chains were read from a single sample in a study of T cells in Graves' hyperthyroidism and ophthalmopathy. Each CDR3 protein gets one entry after TCRdb re-called the multiplex PCR reads with MiXCR. The sample has roughly 500,000 distinct CDR3 sequences; roughly 13% are singletons. Sequenced input: blood. Every receptor here comes from a woman between 25 and 40 years old with Graves' hyperthyroidism that later progressed to Graves' ophthalmopathy. Each CDR3 is given with its conserved first and last residue. D genes are given only for firm matches. Some rows mark clone size as missing; the rest say once, few, many or name a class of expanded clone.

NA	TRBD1	TRBJ2-5	TRBV29-1	TGCAGCGTTCAACAGGGGGCTGGAGGGACCCAGTACTTC	CSVQQGAGGTQYF
NA	NA	TRBJ2-7	TRBV11-3	TGTGCCAGCAGCCCTAAAGGTAGCGCGAGCTCCTACGAGCAGTACTTC	CASSPKGSASSYEQYF
NA	NA	TRBJ1-1	TRBV4-1	TGCGCCAGCAGCCGTTCCGAGGGAACTGAAGCTTTCTTT	CASSRSEGTEAFF
many	NA	TRBJ2-7	TRBV27	TGTGCCAGCAGTTCCACCGGGACCAGCTCCTACGAGCAGTACTTC	CASSSTGTSSYEQYF
many	NA	TRBJ2-1	TRBV5-5	TGTGCCAGCAGCTTACCAGCGGGTATATACAATGAGCAGTTCTTC	CASSLPAGIYNEQFF
NA	NA	TRBJ2-4	TRBV5-6	TGTGCCAACAGCGGGGGACAGGAGGCCATTCAGTACTTC	CANSGGQEAIQYF
few	NA	TRBJ1-5	TRBV27	TGTGCCAGCAGTTCATATAAGAATCAGCCCCAGCATTTT	CASSSYKNQPQHF
many	TRBD1	TRBJ2-7	TRBV30	TGTGCCTGGAGTCTCTTGGACAGGGCTGGGGAGCAGTACTTC	CAWSLLDRAGEQYF
many	NA	TRBJ1-4	TRBV20-1	TGCAGTGCCTCGCGGAGGAGCGGCCTTCGGGCTAATGAAAAACTGTTTTTT	CSASRRSGLRANEKLFF
many	NA	TRBJ1-2	TRBV29-1	TGCAGCGTTCAGACGGGACATTTGAACTATGGCTACACCTTC	CSVQTGHLNYGYTF